This T cell receptor (beta chain) was found in a study of cytomegalovirus exposure and HLA in healthy donors. Findings and caveats of the study: A previous analysis found most TCR beta V segments productive roughly 87% or roughly 30% of the time. Through in vitro validation, a few CMV-associated chains were shown to be specific for CMV antigens. Using a false discovery rate of 0.05, a later analysis showed that approximately 17,000 TCR beta sequences were associated with HLA alleles.

13 Jbeta primers and 60 Vbeta primers were used for the PCR. Using immunoSEQ multiplex PCR, the repertoire was profiled, and TCRdb retains in-frame clones only, with some absent. Here the sample spans 150,000 or so clones, about 74% being singletons. With 3 bases removed from V and 4 bases from J, the gap between germline ends came to 11 bases. Per the germline V gene, CDR1 is SGHNT and CDR2 is YYREEE (reference sequence). This CDR3 spans 13 amino acids. By its share, this clone is medium-sized. The antigen remains unidentified. The chain carries TRBV5-4 and TRBJ2-7; no definite D call. The specimen was PBMCs. The clonotype comes from a man aged 18 to 30 in good health and CMV-seropositive. CDR3 sequence reads: CASSSPGLYEQYF. The CDR3 DNA is TGTGCCAGCAGCTCCCCTGGCTTATACGAGCAGTACTTC.